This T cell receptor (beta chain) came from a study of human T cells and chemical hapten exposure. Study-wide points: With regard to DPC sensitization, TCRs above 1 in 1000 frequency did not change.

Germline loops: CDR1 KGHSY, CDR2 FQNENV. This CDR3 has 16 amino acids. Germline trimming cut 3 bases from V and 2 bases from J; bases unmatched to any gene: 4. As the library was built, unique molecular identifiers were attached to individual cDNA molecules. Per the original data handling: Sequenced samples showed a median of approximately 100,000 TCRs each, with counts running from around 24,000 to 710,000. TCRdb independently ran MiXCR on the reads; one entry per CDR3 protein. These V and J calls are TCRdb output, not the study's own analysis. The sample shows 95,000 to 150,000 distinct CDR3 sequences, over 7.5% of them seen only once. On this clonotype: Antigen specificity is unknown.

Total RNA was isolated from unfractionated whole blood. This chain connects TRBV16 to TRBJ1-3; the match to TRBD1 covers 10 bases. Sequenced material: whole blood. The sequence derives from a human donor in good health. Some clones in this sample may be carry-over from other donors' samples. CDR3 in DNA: TGTGCCAGCAGCCAGCTTGACAGGGGGCCTGGAAACACCATATATTTT. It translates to CASSQLDRGPGNTIYF.